A selection of T cell receptor beta chains follows, all from one sample in a study of blood T cell repertoires in COVID-19. Some clones are missing from TCRdb's copy, which holds only in-frame ones; the method was immunoSEQ multiplex PCR. Counted here are a few hundred thousand clones, over 80% occurring once; the ten biggest clones make up about 8.9%. Sample: PBMCs or T cells enriched from blood (not recorded which). Source of these receptors: a woman under 30 who had recovered from COVID-19. CDR3s include the opening cysteine and the closing phenylalanine or tryptophan. D genes are given only for firm matches. Rows give clone size only sometimes, using once, few, many, or a class for an expanded clone.

size,J,V,D,DNA,CDR3
NA,TRBJ2-7,TRBV27,NA,TGTGCCAGCAGTTGGAACGGACAGTTCGCCTACGAGCAGTACTTC,CASSWNGQFAYEQYF
NA,TRBJ1-2,TRBV6-5,NA,TGTGCCAGCAGTCCGGACAGCAACTATGGCTACACCTTC,CASSPDSNYGYTF
once,TRBJ1-5,TRBV28,TRBD1,TGTGCCAGCAGGGCGGACAGGGGCAATCAGCCCCAGCATTTT,CASRADRGNQPQHF
NA,TRBJ2-1,TRBV6-4,TRBD2,TGTGCCAGCAGTGACTCTAGGGCTAGCGGGAGAAATGAGCAGTTCTTC,CASSDSRASGRNEQFF
NA,TRBJ1-1,TRBV29-1,TRBD1,TGCAGCGTAGGAGGACAGGTTGAAGCTTTCTTT,CSVGGQVEAFF
once,TRBJ2-4,TRBV28,NA,TGTGCCAGCAGCCCGAGGTTTCGGCGAAACATTCAGTACTTC,CASSPRFRRNIQYF
NA,TRBJ2-7,TRBV21-1,NA,TGTGCCAGCAGCAAAGCGACAGCTAATTTCTCCTACGAGCAGTACTTC,CASSKATANFSYEQYF
NA,TRBJ1-4,TRBV7-9,NA,TGTGCCAGCAGCTCCCCCTGGGCAGCTAATGAAAAACTGTTTTTT,CASSSPWAANEKLFF
NA,TRBJ1-1,TRBV6-5,NA,TGTGCCAGCCAGGGAATGAACACTGAAGCTTTCTTT,CASQGMNTEAFF
NA,TRBJ1-4,TRBV2,NA,TGTGCCAGCAGTGTCCGGGGGGCGGACGAAAAACTGTTTTTT,CASSVRGADEKLFF
NA,TRBJ1-2,TRBV28,NA,TGTGCCAGCAGTCCCCCACCGTACGGCGGGGTCTATGGCTACACCTTC,CASSPPPYGGVYGYTF
NA,TRBJ2-3,TRBV18,TRBD1,TGTGCCAGCTCCCCCCGACAGGGGGGCTCCACAGATACGCAGTATTTT,CASSPRQGGSTDTQYF
NA,TRBJ1-2,TRBV4-1,TRBD1,TGCGCCAGCAGCCAGTCCCGTATCCCGGGACAGACTTACTATGGCTACACCTTC,CASSQSRIPGQTYYGYTF